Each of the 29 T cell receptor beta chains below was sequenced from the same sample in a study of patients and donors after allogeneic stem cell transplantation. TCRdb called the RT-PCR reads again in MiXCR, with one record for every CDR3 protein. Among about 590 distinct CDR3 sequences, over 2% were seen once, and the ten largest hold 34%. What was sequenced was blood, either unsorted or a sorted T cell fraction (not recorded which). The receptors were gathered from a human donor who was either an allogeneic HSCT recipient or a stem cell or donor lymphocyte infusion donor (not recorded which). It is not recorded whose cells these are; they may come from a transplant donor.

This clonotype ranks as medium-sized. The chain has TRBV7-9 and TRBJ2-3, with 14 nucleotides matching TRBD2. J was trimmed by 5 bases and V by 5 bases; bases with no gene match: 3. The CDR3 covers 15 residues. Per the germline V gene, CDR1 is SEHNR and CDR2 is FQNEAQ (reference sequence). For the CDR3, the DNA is TGTGCCAGCAGCCGGACTAGCGGGAGGTTAGATACGCAGTATTTT. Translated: CASSRTSGRLDTQYF.

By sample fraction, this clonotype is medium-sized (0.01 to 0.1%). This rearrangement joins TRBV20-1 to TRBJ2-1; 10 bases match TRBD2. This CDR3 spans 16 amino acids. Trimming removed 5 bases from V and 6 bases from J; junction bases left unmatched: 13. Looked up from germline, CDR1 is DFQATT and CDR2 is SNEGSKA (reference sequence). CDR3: CSASTTSGHYINEQFF. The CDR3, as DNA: TGCAGTGCTTCTACGACTAGCGGGCACTACATCAATGAGCAGTTCTTC.

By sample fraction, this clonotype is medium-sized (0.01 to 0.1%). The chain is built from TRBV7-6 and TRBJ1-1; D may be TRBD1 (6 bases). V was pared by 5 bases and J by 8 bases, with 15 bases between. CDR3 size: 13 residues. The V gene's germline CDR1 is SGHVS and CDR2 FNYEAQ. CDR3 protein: CASSKGSGTEAFF. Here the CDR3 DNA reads TGTGCCAGCAGCAAAGGGTCCGGGACAGAAGCTTTCTTT.

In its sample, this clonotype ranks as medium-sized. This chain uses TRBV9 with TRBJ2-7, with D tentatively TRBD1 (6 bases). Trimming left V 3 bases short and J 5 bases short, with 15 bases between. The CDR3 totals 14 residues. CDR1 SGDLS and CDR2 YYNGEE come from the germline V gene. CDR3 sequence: CASSGGRGINEQYF. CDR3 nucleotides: TGTGCCAGCAGCGGAGGCAGGGGAATAAACGAGCAGTACTTC.

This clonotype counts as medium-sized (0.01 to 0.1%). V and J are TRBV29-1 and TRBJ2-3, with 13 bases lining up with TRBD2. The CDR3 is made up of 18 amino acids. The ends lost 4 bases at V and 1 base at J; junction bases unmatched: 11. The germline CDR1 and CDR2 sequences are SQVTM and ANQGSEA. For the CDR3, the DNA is TGCAGCGTTGTTTATGGGACTAGCGGGGTTCTACGCACAGATACGCAGTATTTT. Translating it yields CSVVYGTSGVLRTDTQYF.

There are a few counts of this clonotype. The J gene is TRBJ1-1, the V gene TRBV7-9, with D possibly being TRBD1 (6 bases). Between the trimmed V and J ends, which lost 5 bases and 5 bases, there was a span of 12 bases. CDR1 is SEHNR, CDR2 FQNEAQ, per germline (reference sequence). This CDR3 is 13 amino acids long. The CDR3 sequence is CASSQWDTTEAFF. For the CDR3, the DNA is TGTGCCAGCAGCCAGTGGGACACAACTGAAGCTTTCTTT.

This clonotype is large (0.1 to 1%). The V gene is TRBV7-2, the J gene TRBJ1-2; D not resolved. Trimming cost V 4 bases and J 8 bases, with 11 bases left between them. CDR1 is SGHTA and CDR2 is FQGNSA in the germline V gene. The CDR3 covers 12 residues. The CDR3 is CASSYGGMGYTF. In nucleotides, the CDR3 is TGTGCCAGCAGCTACGGAGGGATGGGCTACACCTTC.

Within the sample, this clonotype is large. Written as DNA, the CDR3 is TGTGCCAGCAGCTACGGCTACGAGCAGTACTTC. Protein product: CASSYGYEQYF. This sequence joins TRBV9 and TRBJ2-7, with D hard to call. There are 11 residues in the CDR3. Germline V gives CDR1 SGDLS, CDR2 YYNGEE. Between the trimmed V and J ends, which lost 4 bases and 3 bases, there was a span of 5 bases.

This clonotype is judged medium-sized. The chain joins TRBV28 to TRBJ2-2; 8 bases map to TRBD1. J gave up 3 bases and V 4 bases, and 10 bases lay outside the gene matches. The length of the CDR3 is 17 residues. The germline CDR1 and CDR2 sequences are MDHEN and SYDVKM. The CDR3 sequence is CASSYSESDRDTGELFF. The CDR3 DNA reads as TGTGCCAGCAGTTACTCAGAATCGGACAGGGACACCGGGGAGCTGTTTTTT.

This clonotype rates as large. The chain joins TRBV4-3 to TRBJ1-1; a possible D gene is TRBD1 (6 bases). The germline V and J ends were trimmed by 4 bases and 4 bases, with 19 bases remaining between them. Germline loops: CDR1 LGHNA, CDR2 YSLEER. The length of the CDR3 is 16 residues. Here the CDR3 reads CASSPTGIGFSTEAFF. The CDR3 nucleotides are TGCGCCAGCAGCCCGACAGGAATAGGGTTTAGCACTGAAGCTTTCTTT.

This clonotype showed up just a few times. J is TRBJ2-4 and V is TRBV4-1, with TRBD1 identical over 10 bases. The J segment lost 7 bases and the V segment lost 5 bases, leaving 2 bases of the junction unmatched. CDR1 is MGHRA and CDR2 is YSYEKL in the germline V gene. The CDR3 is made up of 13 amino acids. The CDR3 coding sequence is TGCGCCAGCAGCAGGGACAGGGGCAACATTCAGTACTTC. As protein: CASSRDRGNIQYF.

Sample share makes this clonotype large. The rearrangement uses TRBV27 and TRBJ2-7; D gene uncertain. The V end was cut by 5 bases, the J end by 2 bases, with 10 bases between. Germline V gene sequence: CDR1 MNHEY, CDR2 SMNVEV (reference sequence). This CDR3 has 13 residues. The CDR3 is CASSLLRAYEQYF. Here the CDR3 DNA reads TGTGCCAGCAGTCTCCTACGAGCCTACGAGCAGTACTTC.

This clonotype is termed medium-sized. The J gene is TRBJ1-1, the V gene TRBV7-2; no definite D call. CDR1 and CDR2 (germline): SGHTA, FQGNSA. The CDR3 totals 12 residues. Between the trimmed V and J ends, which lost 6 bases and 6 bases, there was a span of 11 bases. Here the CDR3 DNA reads TGTGCCAGCAGAGACGGACGGCCTGAAGCTTTCTTT. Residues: CASRDGRPEAFF.

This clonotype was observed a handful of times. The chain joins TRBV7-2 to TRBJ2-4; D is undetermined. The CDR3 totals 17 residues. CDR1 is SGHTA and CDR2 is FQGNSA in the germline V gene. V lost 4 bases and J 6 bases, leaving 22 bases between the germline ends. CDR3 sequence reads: CASSSLPAGEVSNIQYF. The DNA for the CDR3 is TGTGCCAGCAGCTCCCTCCCGGCCGGCGAAGTATCAAACATTCAGTACTTC.

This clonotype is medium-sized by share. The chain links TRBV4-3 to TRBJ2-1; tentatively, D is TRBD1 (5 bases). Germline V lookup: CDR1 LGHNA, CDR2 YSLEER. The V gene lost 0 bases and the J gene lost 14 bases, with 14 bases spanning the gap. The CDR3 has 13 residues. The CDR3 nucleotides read TGCGCCAGCAGCCAAGATCTAAAAGGGGCTGAGTTCTTC. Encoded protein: CASSQDLKGAEFF.

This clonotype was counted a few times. The CDR3 loop reads CASSVGDNYGYTF. Here the CDR3 DNA reads TGTGCCAGCAGCGTAGGGGATAACTATGGCTACACCTTC. V gene TRBV9 combines with J gene TRBJ1-2, with D uncertain. This CDR3 is built from 13 residues. The germline V gene has CDR1 SGDLS and CDR2 YYNGEE. Trimming cost V 0 bases and J 1 base, with 4 bases left between them.

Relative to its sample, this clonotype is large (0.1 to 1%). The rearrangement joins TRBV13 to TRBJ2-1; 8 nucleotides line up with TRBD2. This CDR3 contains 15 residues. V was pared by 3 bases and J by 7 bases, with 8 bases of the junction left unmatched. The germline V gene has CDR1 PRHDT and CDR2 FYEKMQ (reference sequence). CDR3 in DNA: TGTGCCAGCAGCTTTAGGAGCGGGAGAGTTAATGAGCAGTTCTTC. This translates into CASSFRSGRVNEQFF.

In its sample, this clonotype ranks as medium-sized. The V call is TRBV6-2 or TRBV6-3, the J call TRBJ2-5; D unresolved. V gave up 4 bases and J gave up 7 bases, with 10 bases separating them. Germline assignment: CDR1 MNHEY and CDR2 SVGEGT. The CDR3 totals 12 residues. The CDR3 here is CASSSSSGTQYF. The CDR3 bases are TGTGCCAGCAGTTCCAGCTCCGGGACCCAGTACTTC.

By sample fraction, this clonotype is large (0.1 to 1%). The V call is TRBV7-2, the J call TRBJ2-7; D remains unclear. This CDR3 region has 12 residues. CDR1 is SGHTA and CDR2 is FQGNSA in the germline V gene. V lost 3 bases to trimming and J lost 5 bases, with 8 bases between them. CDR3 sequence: CASSFGADEQYF. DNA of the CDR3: TGTGCCAGCAGCTTTGGCGCCGACGAGCAGTACTTC.

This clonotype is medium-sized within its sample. The chain's CDR3 is CSVEYYGTPAEETQYF. CDR3 nucleotide sequence: TGCAGCGTTGAATATTATGGGACTCCTGCGGAGGAGACCCAGTACTTC. The V call is TRBV29-1, the J call TRBJ2-5; maybe TRBD2 (6 bases). This CDR3 has 16 amino acids. Trimming took 2 bases from V and 5 from J, leaving 21 bases between them. Germline-derived CDR1 and CDR2 are SQVTM and ANQGSEA.

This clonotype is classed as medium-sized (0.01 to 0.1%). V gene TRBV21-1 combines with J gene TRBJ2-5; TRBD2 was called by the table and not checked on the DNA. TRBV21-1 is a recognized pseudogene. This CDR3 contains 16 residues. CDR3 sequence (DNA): TGTGCCAGCAGCAGTGGGGGCCCTAGCAGATTCGAGACCCAGTACTTC. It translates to CASSSGGPSRFETQYF.

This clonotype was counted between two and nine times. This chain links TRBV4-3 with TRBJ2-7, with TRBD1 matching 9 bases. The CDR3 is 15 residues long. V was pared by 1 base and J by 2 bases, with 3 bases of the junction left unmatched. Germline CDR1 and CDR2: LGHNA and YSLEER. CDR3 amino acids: CASSQGTGDAYEQYF. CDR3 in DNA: TGCGCCAGCAGCCAAGGGACAGGGGACGCCTACGAGCAGTACTTC.

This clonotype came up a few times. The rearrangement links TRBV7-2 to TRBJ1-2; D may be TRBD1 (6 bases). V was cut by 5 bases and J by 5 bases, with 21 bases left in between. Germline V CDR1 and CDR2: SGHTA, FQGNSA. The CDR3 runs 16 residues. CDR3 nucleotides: TGTGCCAGCAGCCAGACCTTAGGAGACAGGTTATATGGCTACACCTTC. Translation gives CASSQTLGDRLYGYTF.

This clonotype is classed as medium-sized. The CDR3 DNA sequence: TGTGCCAGCAGTCTAGTCCCCGGGGAGCTGTTTTTT. It translates to CASSLVPGELFF. This chain links TRBV6-5 with TRBJ2-2; D not certain. Trimming removed 5 bases from V and 6 bases from J, with 7 bases in between. Germline CDR1 MNHEY, CDR2 SVGAGI. The length of the CDR3 is 12 residues.

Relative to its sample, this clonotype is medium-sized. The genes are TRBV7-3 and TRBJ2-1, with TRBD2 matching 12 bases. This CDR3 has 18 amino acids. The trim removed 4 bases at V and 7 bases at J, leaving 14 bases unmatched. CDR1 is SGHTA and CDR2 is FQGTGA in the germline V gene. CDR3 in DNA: TGTGCCAGCAGCTATAGTCTTCGAAGGACTAGCGGGGTAAATGAGCAGTTCTTC. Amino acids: CASSYSLRRTSGVNEQFF.

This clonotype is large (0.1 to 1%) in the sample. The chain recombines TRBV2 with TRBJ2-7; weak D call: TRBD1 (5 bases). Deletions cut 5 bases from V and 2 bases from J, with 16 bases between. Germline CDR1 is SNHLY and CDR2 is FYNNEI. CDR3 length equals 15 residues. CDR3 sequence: CASSKDRQFPYEQYF. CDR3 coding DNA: TGTGCCAGCAGTAAAGACCGACAGTTTCCCTACGAGCAGTACTTC.

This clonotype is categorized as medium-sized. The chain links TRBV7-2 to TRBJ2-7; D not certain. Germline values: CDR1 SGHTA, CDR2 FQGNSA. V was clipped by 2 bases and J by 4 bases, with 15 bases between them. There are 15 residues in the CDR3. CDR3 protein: CASSLNFGSSYEQYF. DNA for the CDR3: TGTGCCAGCAGCTTAAATTTTGGCAGCTCTTACGAGCAGTACTTC.

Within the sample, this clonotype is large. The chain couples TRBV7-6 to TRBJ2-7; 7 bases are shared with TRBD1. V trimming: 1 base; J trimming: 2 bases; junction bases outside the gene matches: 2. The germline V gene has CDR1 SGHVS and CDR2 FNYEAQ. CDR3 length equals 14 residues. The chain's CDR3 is CASSLERGPYEQYF. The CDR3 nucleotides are TGTGCCAGCAGCTTAGAGAGGGGGCCCTACGAGCAGTACTTC.

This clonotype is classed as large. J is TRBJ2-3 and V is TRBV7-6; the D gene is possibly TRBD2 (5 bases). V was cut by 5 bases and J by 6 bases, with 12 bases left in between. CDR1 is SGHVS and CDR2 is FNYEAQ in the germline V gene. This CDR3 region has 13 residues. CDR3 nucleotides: TGTGCCAGCAGCGGCATGGAGGCCGATACGCAGTATTTT. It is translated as CASSGMEADTQYF.